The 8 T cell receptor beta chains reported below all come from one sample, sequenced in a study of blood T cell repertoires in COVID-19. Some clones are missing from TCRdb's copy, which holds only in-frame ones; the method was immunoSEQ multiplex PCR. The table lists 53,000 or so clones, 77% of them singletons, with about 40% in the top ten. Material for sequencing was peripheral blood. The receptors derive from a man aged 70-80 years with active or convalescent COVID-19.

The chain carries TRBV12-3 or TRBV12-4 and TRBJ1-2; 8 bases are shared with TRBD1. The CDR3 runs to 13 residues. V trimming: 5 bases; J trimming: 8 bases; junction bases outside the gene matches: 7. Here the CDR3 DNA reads TGTGCCAGCAGTCAGGGGGCAATACGGGGCTACACCTTC. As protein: CASSQGAIRGYTF.

Here the CDR3 reads CASSYTGQGVAAFF. Here the CDR3 DNA reads TGTGCCAGCAGTTACACGGGACAGGGAGTGGCAGCTTTCTTT. The chain has TRBV6-2 or TRBV6-3 and TRBJ1-1; 9 nucleotides align to TRBD1. The CDR3 loop spans 14 amino acids. With 2 bases clipped from V and 10 bases from J, the junction kept 8 bases outside the gene matches. CDR1 and CDR2 (germline): MNHEY, SVGEGT.

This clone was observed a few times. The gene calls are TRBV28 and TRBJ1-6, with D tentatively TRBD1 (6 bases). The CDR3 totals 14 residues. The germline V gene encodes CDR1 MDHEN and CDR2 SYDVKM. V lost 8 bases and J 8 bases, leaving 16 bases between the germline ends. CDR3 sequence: CASGPPDRYSPLHF. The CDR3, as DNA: TGTGCCAGCGGGCCCCCCGACAGGTATTCACCCCTCCACTTT.

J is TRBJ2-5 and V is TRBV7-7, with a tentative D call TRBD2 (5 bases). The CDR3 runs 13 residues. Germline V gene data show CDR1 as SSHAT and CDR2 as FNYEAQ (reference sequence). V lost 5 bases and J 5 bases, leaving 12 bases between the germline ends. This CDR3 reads CASSQGRAETQYF. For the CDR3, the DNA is TGTGCCAGCAGCCAAGGGCGGGCGGAGACCCAGTACTTC.

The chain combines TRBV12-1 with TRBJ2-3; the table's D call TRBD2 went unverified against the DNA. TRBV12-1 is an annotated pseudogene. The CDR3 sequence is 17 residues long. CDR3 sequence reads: CASSFVGGGRSTDTQYF. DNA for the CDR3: TGTGCCAGCAGCTTTGTGGGCGGGGGGAGGAGCACAGATACGCAGTATTTT.

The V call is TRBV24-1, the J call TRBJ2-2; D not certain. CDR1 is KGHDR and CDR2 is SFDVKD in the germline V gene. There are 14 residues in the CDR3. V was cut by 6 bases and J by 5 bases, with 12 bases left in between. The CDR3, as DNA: TGTGCCACCAGTCCGGGTCCCGCAACCGGGGAGCTGTTTTTT. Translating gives CATSPGPATGELFF.

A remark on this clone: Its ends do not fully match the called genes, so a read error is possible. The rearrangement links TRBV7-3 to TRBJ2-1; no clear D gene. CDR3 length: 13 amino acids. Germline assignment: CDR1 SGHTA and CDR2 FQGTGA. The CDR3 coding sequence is TGTGCCAGCAGCCTAACGAGTGTCAATGAGCAGTTCTTC. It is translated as CASSLTSVNEQFF.

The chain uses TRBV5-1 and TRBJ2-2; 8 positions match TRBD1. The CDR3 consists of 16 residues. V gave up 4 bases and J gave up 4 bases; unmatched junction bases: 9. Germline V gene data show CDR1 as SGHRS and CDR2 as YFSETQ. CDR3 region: CASSPWQGAGTGELFF. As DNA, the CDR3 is TGCGCCAGCAGCCCGTGGCAGGGGGCAGGCACCGGGGAGCTGTTTTTT.